This T cell receptor beta chain is from a study of OX40 agonist ivuxolimab in advanced cancers. Study-level results: Expanded clones were, on average, more numerous in CD8+ T cells than in CD4+. Some patients who did not respond also had low normalized T-cell clonal expansion.

Blood was sampled at baseline, cycle 4 day 1, and cycle 7 day 1. The germline V gene encodes CDR1 GTSNPN and CDR2 SVGIG (reference sequence). The germline V and J ends were trimmed by 0 bases and 9 bases, with 15 bases remaining between them. This CDR3 has 15 amino acids. Details on this clone: What it recognizes is unknown.

The data were produced by immunoSEQ multiplex PCR, yet TCRdb's version contains in-frame clones alone and is incomplete. The repertoire holds about 22,000 clones, 60% to 85% seen once, with about 13% in the top ten. The TCR comes from an adult with an advanced solid tumor such as melanoma, head and neck, liver or kidney cancer. The chain combines TRBV30 with TRBJ1-6, with a weak D call TRBD1 (5 bases). The starting material was CD4+ or CD8+ T cells sorted from blood, obtained in a trial of the OX40 agonist ivuxolimab. As DNA, the CDR3 is TGTGCCTGGAGTGTCGGGAGACAGAGAGGTTCACCCCTCCACTTT. Translating gives CAWSVGRQRGSPLHF.